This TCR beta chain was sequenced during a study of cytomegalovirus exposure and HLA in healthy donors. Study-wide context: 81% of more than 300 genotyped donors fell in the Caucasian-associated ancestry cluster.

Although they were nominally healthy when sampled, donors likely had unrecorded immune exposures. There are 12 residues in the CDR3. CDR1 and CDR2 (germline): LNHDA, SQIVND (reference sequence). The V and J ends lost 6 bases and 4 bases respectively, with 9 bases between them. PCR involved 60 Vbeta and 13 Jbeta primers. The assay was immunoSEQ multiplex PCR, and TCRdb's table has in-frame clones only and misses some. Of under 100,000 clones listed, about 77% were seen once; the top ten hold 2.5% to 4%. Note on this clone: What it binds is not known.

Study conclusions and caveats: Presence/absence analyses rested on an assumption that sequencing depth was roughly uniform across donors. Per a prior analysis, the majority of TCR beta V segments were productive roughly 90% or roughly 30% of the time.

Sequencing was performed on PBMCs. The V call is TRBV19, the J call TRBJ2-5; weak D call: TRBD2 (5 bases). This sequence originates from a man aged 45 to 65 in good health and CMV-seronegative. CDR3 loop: CASRAGGETQYF. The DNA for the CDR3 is TGTGCCAGTAGGGCAGGAGGAGAGACCCAGTACTTC.